These 25 T cell receptor beta chains originate from one sample sequenced in a study of T cell responses to AZD1222 COVID-19 vaccine. Using immunoSEQ multiplex PCR, the repertoire was profiled, and TCRdb retains in-frame clones only, with some absent. The sample records roughly 160,000 clones, 94% being singletons. The material was peripheral blood, obtained on day 0 of AZD1222 vaccination. Receptors were obtained from an adult in good health.

The chain combines TRBV5-1 with TRBJ2-7; D unresolved. CDR1 and CDR2 (germline): SGHRS, YFSETQ. The V end lost 0 bases, the J end lost 2 bases, and 9 bases lay between the germline ends. The CDR3 consists of 14 residues. The CDR3 DNA follows: TGCGCCAGCAGCTTGGCTTTGGCTACCTACGAGCAGTACTTC. Protein sequence: CASSLALATYEQYF. Full variable domain (rest looked up from reference TRBV5-1 and TRBJ2-7): KAGVTQTPRYLIKTRGQQVTLSCSPISGHRSVSWYQQTPGQGLQFLFEYFSETQRNKGNFPGRFSGRQFSNSRSEMNVSTLELGDSALYLCASSLALATYEQYFGPGTRLTVT.

CDR3 in amino acids: CASSSLAGSYNEQFF. In nucleotides, the CDR3 is TGTGCCAGCAGCAGTCTAGCGGGATCCTACAATGAGCAGTTCTTC. V and J are TRBV2 and TRBJ2-1, with 9 nucleotides matching TRBD2. The germline gives CDR1 SNHLY, CDR2 FYNNEI. The junction had 4 bases not matched to a gene; V was cut back by 6 bases and J by 1 base. The CDR3 runs to 15 residues.

J is TRBJ2-7 and V is TRBV3-1 (or the pseudogene TRBV3-2), with D possibly TRBD1 on 6 matching bases. The CDR3 sequence is 11 residues long. The V gene lost 6 bases and the J gene lost 5 bases, with 8 bases spanning the gap. CDR1 is LGHDT and CDR2 is YNNKEL in the germline V gene (reference sequence). Written as DNA, the CDR3 is TGTGCCAGCAGTCGACAGGACGAGCAGTACTTC. Its translation is CASSRQDEQYF.

This chain joins TRBV7-9 and TRBJ1-1; 11 nucleotides line up with TRBD1. Germline-derived CDR1 and CDR2 are SEHNR and FQNEAQ (reference sequence). The CDR3 length is 17 residues. The ends lost 1 base at V and 2 bases at J; junction bases unmatched: 6. The CDR3 loop reads CASSLGYGTGGNTEAFF. The CDR3, as DNA: TGTGCCAGCAGCTTAGGCTACGGGACAGGGGGTAACACTGAAGCTTTCTTT.

This clone was recorded only once. V gene TRBV9 combines with J gene TRBJ2-1; the match to TRBD2 covers 8 bases. In germline, CDR1 is SGDLS, CDR2 YYNGEE. The CDR3 has 16 residues. Germline trimming cut 0 bases from V and 7 bases from J; bases unmatched to any gene: 9. The CDR3 here is CASSVGGAGVGNEQFF. As DNA, the CDR3 is TGTGCCAGCAGCGTAGGAGGAGCGGGAGTGGGAAATGAGCAGTTCTTC.

The V gene is TRBV18, the J gene TRBJ2-7; D not resolved. Germline CDR1 KGHSH, CDR2 LQKENI. Trimming stripped 6 bases from V and 3 bases from J, with 12 bases between. The CDR3 is 13 amino acids. The CDR3 protein is CASSLLPSYEQYF. The CDR3 DNA is TGTGCCAGCTCCCTCCTACCCAGCTACGAGCAGTACTTC. Drawing the rest from reference TRBV18 and TRBJ2-7, the complete variable domain is NAGVMQNPRHLVRRRGQEARLRCSPMKGHSHVYWYRQLPEEGLKFMVYLQKENIIDESGMPKERFSAEFPKEGPSILRIQQVVRGDSAAYFCASSLLPSYEQYFGPGTRLTVT.

The chain combines TRBV28 with TRBJ2-1; the match to TRBD2 covers 8 bases. CDR1 MDHEN and CDR2 SYDVKM come from the germline V gene. V lost 5 bases to trimming and J lost 6 bases; unmatched junction nucleotides: 9. There are 15 residues in the CDR3. The CDR3 sequence: CASSPTGTRGNEQFF. The CDR3 DNA sequence: TGTGCCAGCAGTCCCACCGGGACTAGAGGCAATGAGCAGTTCTTC.

The rearrangement joins TRBV28 to TRBJ1-2, with D maybe TRBD1 (5 bases). Germline lookup yields CDR1 MDHEN and CDR2 SYDVKM. The V end lost 6 bases, the J end lost 6 bases, and 14 bases lay between the germline ends. CDR3 length equals 13 residues. The CDR3 DNA reads TGTGCCAGCAGGAGAGTTGGGGGGAATGGCTACACCTTC. This encodes CASRRVGGNGYTF.

The gene calls are TRBV19 and TRBJ1-5; maybe TRBD1 (5 bases). V gave up 6 bases and J gave up 4 bases, with 22 bases separating them. Germline lookup yields CDR1 LNHDA and CDR2 SQIVND (reference sequence). This CDR3 contains 17 residues. This chain's CDR3 is CASRGPGRQSGNQPQHF. The DNA of the CDR3 is TGTGCCAGTAGGGGACCGGGAAGACAGTCAGGTAATCAGCCCCAGCATTTT.

The rearrangement links TRBV19 to TRBJ1-5, with TRBD1 as a possible D gene (5 bases). With 1 base removed from V and 6 bases from J, the gap between germline ends came to 7 bases. The CDR3 length is 13 residues. In germline, CDR1 is LNHDA, CDR2 SQIVND (reference sequence). The CDR3 DNA sequence: TGTGCCAGTAGTATAGGGGGCCTTCAGCCCCAGCATTTT. Residues: CASSIGGLQPQHF.

This rearrangement joins TRBV24-1 to TRBJ1-1; D remains ambiguous. Germline assignment: CDR1 KGHDR and CDR2 SFDVKD. The length of the CDR3 is 13 residues. V was shortened by 4 bases and J by 0 bases, with 5 bases between the two germline ends. CDR3 amino acids: CATSENMNTEAFF. The CDR3 bases are TGTGCCACCAGTGAAAATATGAACACTGAAGCTTTCTTT.

The rearrangement uses TRBV18 and TRBJ1-1; D remains unclear. Germline CDR1 reads KGHSH; CDR2 reads LQKENI. This CDR3 spans 14 amino acids. The V end was cut by 5 bases, the J end by 4 bases, with 14 bases between. The CDR3 reads CASSVLSERTEAFF. CDR3 DNA: TGTGCCAGCTCAGTGCTGTCAGAGCGCACTGAAGCTTTCTTT.

J is TRBJ1-5 and V is TRBV5-5; D unclear. The CDR3 has 14 residues. CDR1 is SGHKS, CDR2 YYEKEE, per germline (reference sequence). V shed 0 bases and J shed 7 bases, with 11 bases lying between them. The CDR3 loop reads CASSLVRVGQPQHF. CDR3 in DNA: TGTGCCAGCAGCTTGGTACGGGTTGGACAGCCCCAGCATTTT.

The V and J genes are TRBV5-1 and TRBJ2-7; D gene uncertain. The V end was cut by 3 bases, the J end by 10 bases, with 17 bases between. Germline V gives CDR1 SGHRS, CDR2 YFSETQ. The CDR3 consists of 13 residues. The CDR3 protein is CASSSVTSVEQYF. The CDR3 DNA sequence: TGCGCCAGCAGCTCCGTAACATCGGTCGAACAGTACTTC.

V and J are TRBV4-1 and TRBJ1-2; 8 positions match TRBD1. From germline, CDR1 is MGHRA and CDR2 YSYEKL. This CDR3 has 13 amino acids. V lost 2 bases, J lost 8 bases, and 4 bases stayed unmatched. CDR3 DNA sequence: TGCGCCAGCAGCCAACAGGGGGCGAGGGGCTACACCTTC. Translation gives CASSQQGARGYTF.

This sequence joins TRBV5-1 and TRBJ1-3; TRBD1 agrees at 9 bases. Trimming cost V 0 bases and J 2 bases; bases outside gene matches: 3. The CDR3 totals 16 residues. CDR1 and CDR2 from the germline V gene are SGHRS and YFSETQ. The chain's CDR3 is CASSLEGQGTGNTIYF. CDR3 nucleotide sequence: TGCGCCAGCAGCTTGGAGGGACAGGGCACTGGAAACACCATATATTTT. The complete variable domain, with remaining parts taken from reference TRBV5-1 and TRBJ1-3, reads KAGVTQTPRYLIKTRGQQVTLSCSPISGHRSVSWYQQTPGQGLQFLFEYFSETQRNKGNFPGRFSGRQFSNSRSEMNVSTLELGDSALYLCASSLEGQGTGNTIYFGEGSWLTVV.

The J gene is TRBJ1-1, the V gene TRBV7-8; tentative D call: TRBD1 (5 bases). This CDR3 spans 13 amino acids. Trimming removed 6 bases from V and 10 bases from J, with 18 bases in between. CDR1 and CDR2 from the germline V gene are SGHVS and FQNEAQ. The DNA of the CDR3 is TGTGCCAGCAGTACCAGCAGGGCAGGTTTAGCTTTCTTT. This translates into CASSTSRAGLAFF.

The chain uses TRBV19 and TRBJ1-1; D ambiguous. Between the trimmed V and J ends, which lost 6 bases and 3 bases, there was a span of 11 bases. The CDR3 is 13 amino acids. The germline gives CDR1 LNHDA, CDR2 SQIVND (reference sequence). The CDR3 loop reads CASRIRIDTEAFF. The CDR3 nucleotides read TGTGCCAGTAGGATTAGAATTGACACTGAAGCTTTCTTT.

This chain joins TRBV9 and TRBJ2-5; TRBD2 agrees at 10 bases. Germline V CDR1 and CDR2: SGDLS, YYNGEE. Losses at the gene ends were 0 bases for V and 2 bases for J; bases not matched to a gene: 1. The CDR3 loop spans 15 amino acids. CDR3 DNA: TGTGCCAGCAGCGTAGCTAGCGGGGGACAAGAGACCCAGTACTTC. It specifies CASSVASGGQETQYF.

V is TRBV19 and J is TRBJ2-1; 10 nucleotides match TRBD1. The V and J ends lost 6 bases and 7 bases, in that order; junction bases with no gene match: 6. This CDR3 has 14 residues. Germline CDR1 and CDR2: LNHDA and SQIVND (reference sequence). Here the CDR3 DNA reads TGTGCCAGTAGACGACAGGGGGCGCCTAATGAGCAGTTCTTC. It yields the protein CASRRQGAPNEQFF.

This chain connects TRBV11-3 to TRBJ2-2; weak D call: TRBD1 (5 bases). Trimming removed 0 bases from V and 6 bases from J, with 5 bases in between. The CDR3 extends over 13 amino acids. Germline V gene lookup returns CDR1 SGHNT and CDR2 YENEEA. CDR3: CASSLEGAGELFF. The DNA for the CDR3 is TGTGCCAGCAGCTTAGAAGGGGCCGGGGAGCTGTTTTTT.

The genes are TRBV11-2 and TRBJ2-3, with 9 bases aligning to TRBD2. The V segment lost 5 bases and the J segment 5 bases; nucleotides outside the gene matches: 17. The CDR3 extends over 18 amino acids. The germline V gene encodes CDR1 SGHAT and CDR2 FQNNGV. The CDR3 protein is CASSPSVRREGRGDTQYF. CDR3 bases: TGTGCCAGCAGCCCGAGTGTGCGGCGGGAGGGCCGTGGAGATACGCAGTATTTT.

CDR3 sequence reads: CASRLAGSNEQFF. The DNA for the CDR3 is TGTGCCAGTAGACTAGCGGGAAGCAATGAGCAGTTCTTC. V gene TRBV27 combines with J gene TRBJ2-1; 11 bases are a match to TRBD2. This CDR3 is 13 amino acids long. Per the germline V gene, CDR1 is MNHEY and CDR2 is SMNVEV (reference sequence). The V segment lost 9 bases and the J segment 6 bases; nucleotides outside the gene matches: 4.

The rearrangement joins TRBV30 to TRBJ2-7; D is undetermined. In germline, CDR1 is GTSNPN, CDR2 SVGIG (reference sequence). V was pared by 0 bases and J by 0 bases, with 6 bases between. The CDR3 extends over 13 amino acids. Here the CDR3 DNA reads TGTGCCTGGAGTGTCGGGTCCTCCTACGAGCAGTACTTC. This sequence encodes CAWSVGSSYEQYF.

A few counts support this clone. The chain uses TRBV14 and TRBJ2-1; D is uncertain. Trimming left V 1 base short and J 2 bases short, with 3 bases between. Germline-derived CDR1 and CDR2 are SGHDN and FVKESK. There are 13 residues in the CDR3. Written as DNA, the CDR3 is TGTGCCAGCAGCCAAGTCGCCTACAATGAGCAGTTCTTC. As protein: CASSQVAYNEQFF.